This TCR beta chain was captured by sequencing in a study of Ad26.COV2.S vaccination and SARS-CoV-2 variants. The study, taken as a whole, reports: While placebo recipients had lower spike-specific TCR breadth, vaccine recipients had more.

The V and J ends lost 3 bases and 2 bases respectively, with 5 bases between them. The CDR3 is 12 residues long. Germline values: CDR1 SGHVS, CDR2 FQNEAQ. Treatment reported: some 20 received Ad26.COV2.S at low or high dose, single or two shots; a few received placebo; per-sample allocation not given. Following the first vaccine or placebo injection, samples were taken on day 63. This clone has a single count. Its antigen is still unknown. Method: immunoSEQ multiplex PCR; TCRdb's copy keeps in-frame clones and lacks some. This table has 300,000 to 400,000 clones, more than 75% appearing once. The chain employs TRBV7-8 and TRBJ2-7, with no clear D. The specimen was peripheral blood, collected in a trial of Ad26.COV2.S vaccine versus placebo. The sequence was obtained from a person aged 18 to 65 who received the Ad26.COV2.S COVID-19 vaccine or a placebo. In DNA, the CDR3 is TGTGCCAGCAGCTTTTACACCTACGAGCAGTACTTC. Its protein product is CASSFYTYEQYF. Using reference TRBV7-8 and TRBJ2-7 for the parts outside the CDR3, the full variable domain is GAGVSQSPRYKVAKRGQDVALRCDPISGHVSLFWYQQALGQGPEFLTYFQNEAQLDKSGLPSDRFFAERPEGSVSTLKIQRTQQEDSAVYLCASSFYTYEQYFGPGTRLTVT.